This T cell receptor (beta chain) was obtained from a study of human T cells and chemical hapten exposure. Looking at the study overall: Doses of diphenylcyclopropenone went to the patients' scalps weekly throughout the approximately 22-week study.

In the authors' workflow: Counting gave a median of around 96,000 TCRs per sample, with values ranging from 23,224 to 690,600. TCRdb reprocessed the RACE reads with MiXCR, giving one entry per CDR3 protein. The V and J calls reflect TCRdb's pipeline rather than the authors' work. Among roughly 200,000 distinct CDR3 sequences listed, 20% to 25% were seen once. This sample's time point: patch test 3, about 24 weeks after DPC sensitization. The treatment: therapeutic diphenylcyclopropenone sensitization with weekly scalp DPC. Samples of blood were obtained prior to the application of each patch test. This CDR3 is built from 13 residues. CDR1 MNHEY and CDR2 SVGEGT come from the germline V gene. V lost 2 bases and J lost 5, with 7 bases in between.

The rearrangement joins TRBV6-2 or TRBV6-3 to TRBJ2-1, with D perhaps TRBD2 (6 bases). The starting material was whole blood, obtained in connection with sensitization to the hapten diphenylcyclopropenone (DPC). The sequence was collected from a woman aged 40 to 50 with alopecia areata. Some clones in this sample may be carry-over from other donors' samples. This chain's CDR3 is CASSYRENNEQFF. The CDR3 region has the DNA TGTGCCAGCAGTTACCGGGAGAACAATGAGCAGTTCTTC.